A selection of T cell receptor beta chains follows, all from one sample in a study of blood T cell repertoires in COVID-19. The method was immunoSEQ multiplex PCR; TCRdb's version includes in-frame clones alone and lacks a portion of them. The sample consists of 55,000 to 85,000 clones, 90% of them appearing once. Sequencing input: peripheral blood. The receptors shown here come from a woman aged 18-35 years with acute or convalescent COVID-19. Each CDR3 is given with its conserved first and last residue. D genes are given only for firm matches. Clone size, where shown, is once, few, many, or a class for clones that have expanded.

D gene	clone size	V gene	J gene	CDR3 DNA	CDR3 protein
NA	NA	TRBV24-1	TRBJ1-5	TGTGCCACCAGTGATCCAGAGGTTACAGGTAGCTATAGCAATCAGCCCCAGCATTTT	CATSDPEVTGSYSNQPQHF
TRBD1	NA	TRBV19	TRBJ2-1	TGTGCCAGTAGTCCCGGGACAGGGAGGGGTGAGCAGTTCTTC	CASSPGTGRGEQFF
NA	NA	TRBV18	TRBJ2-7	TGTGCCAGCTCACCAGACAGCCTCTCCTACGAGCAGTACTTC	CASSPDSLSYEQYF
NA	few	TRBV19	TRBJ1-4	TGTGCCAGTAGTATAGCCCCCCGAGGAACTAATGAAAAACTGTTTTTT	CASSIAPRGTNEKLFF
NA	NA	TRBV18	TRBJ2-7	TGTGCCAGCTCACCTGGGCTTGTGCCCTACGAGCAGTACTTC	CASSPGLVPYEQYF
NA	once	TRBV7-8	TRBJ2-5	TGTGCCAGCAGCTTACTCGACAGCCAAGAGACCCAGTACTTC	CASSLLDSQETQYF
NA	NA	TRBV5-6	TRBJ2-3	TGTGCCAGCAGCCGTGCGACAGGAGGTAGCACAGATACGCAGTATTTT	CASSRATGGSTDTQYF
NA	NA	TRBV12-3/TRBV12-4	TRBJ1-2	TGTGCCAGCAGTTTAGGACAGCGCTATGGCTACACCTTC	CASSLGQRYGYTF
TRBD2	NA	TRBV3-1/TRBV3-2	TRBJ2-5	TGTGCCAGCAGCCCCCAAGGGAGGGGCGGGAAGACCCAGTACTTC	CASSPQGRGGKTQYF
TRBD1	few	TRBV10-3	TRBJ1-5	TGTGCCATCAGTCAAAGACAGGGGGCGGGGAATCAGCCCCAGCATTTT	CAISQRQGAGNQPQHF
NA	NA	TRBV16	TRBJ1-3	TGTGCCAGCAGCCAATCCGTGGGAGGTTTTGGAAACACCATATATTTT	CASSQSVGGFGNTIYF
NA	NA	TRBV5-5	TRBJ2-3	TGTGCCAGCAGCCTACAGCCGTCCACAGATACGCAGTATTTT	CASSLQPSTDTQYF